This T cell receptor (beta chain) was retrieved from a study of T cells after yellow fever vaccination. Generation of TCR cDNA used 5'RACE template switching (which added a universal primer site and UMIs). TCRdb analysed the 5' RACE reads with MiXCR anew, one entry per CDR3 protein. In the table there are 300,000 to 350,000 distinct CDR3 sequences, roughly 10% of which are singletons. Only a few counts were recorded for this clonotype. Its antigen remains unidentified. The length of the CDR3 is 15 residues. CDR1 and CDR2 from the germline V gene are LNHNV and YYDKDF (reference sequence). Trimming cost V 0 bases and J 4 bases, with 12 bases left between them. General study points: Post-booster repertoires again held most primary-vaccination clones (roughly 96% CD4, 88% CD8). Repertoires sorted by FACS could include abundant clonotypes that are contaminants from the bulk population.

This sequence joins TRBV15 and TRBJ2-5; D gene ambiguous. Material: CD4+ T cells sorted from PBMCs, obtained 45 days after the yellow fever booster vaccination. The sequence derives from a man aged 18-30 years who received the YFV17D yellow fever vaccine. CDR3 protein: CATSRDLLGGETQYF. The CDR3 DNA reads TGTGCCACCAGCAGAGATCTGCTGGGTGGAGAGACCCAGTACTTC.